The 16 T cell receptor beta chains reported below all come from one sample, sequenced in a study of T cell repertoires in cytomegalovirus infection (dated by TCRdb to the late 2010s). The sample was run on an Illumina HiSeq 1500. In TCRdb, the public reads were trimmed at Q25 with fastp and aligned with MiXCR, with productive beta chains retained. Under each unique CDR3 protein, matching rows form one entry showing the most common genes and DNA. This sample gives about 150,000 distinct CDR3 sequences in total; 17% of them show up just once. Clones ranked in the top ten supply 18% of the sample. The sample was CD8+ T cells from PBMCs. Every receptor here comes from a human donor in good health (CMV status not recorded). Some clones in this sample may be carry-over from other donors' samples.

The CDR3 DNA follows: TGTGCCAGCAGTGATACCCCTCTGACAGGGGTGGAGACCCAGTACTTC. Translation gives CASSDTPLTGVETQYF. This rearrangement joins TRBV6-6 to TRBJ2-5; 8 bases are shared with TRBD1. CDR1 and CDR2 (germline): MNHNY, SVGAGI (reference sequence). Trimming cost V 5 bases and J 5 bases; bases outside gene matches: 13. This CDR3 has 16 amino acids.

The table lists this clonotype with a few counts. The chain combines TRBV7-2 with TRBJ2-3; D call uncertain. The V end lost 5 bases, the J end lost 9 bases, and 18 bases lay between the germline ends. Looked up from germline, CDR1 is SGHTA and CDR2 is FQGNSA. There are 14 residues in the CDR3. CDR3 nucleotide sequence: TGTGCCAGCAGCATTATACGACCAGAGAAGACGCAGTATTTT. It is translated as CASSIIRPEKTQYF.

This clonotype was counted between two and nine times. The CDR3 DNA follows: TGCGCCAGCAGCCGATCGACAGGGGAGGAAGAGACCCAGTACTTC. Its translation: CASSRSTGEEETQYF. This chain links TRBV4-1 with TRBJ2-5; the match to TRBD1 covers 8 bases. This CDR3 has 15 residues. Germline V lookup: CDR1 MGHRA, CDR2 YSYEKL. With V trimmed by 4 bases and J by 3 bases, 7 bases remained unmatched.

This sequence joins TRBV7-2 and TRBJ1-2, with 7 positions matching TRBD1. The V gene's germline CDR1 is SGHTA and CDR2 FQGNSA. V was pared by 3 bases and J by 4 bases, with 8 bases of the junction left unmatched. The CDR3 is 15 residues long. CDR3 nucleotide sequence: TGTGCCAGCAGCTTCCCCGGGACAGATGCCTATGGCTACACCTTC. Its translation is CASSFPGTDAYGYTF. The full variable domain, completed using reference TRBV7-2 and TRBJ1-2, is GAGVSQSPSNKVTEKGKDVELRCDPISGHTALYWYRQSLGQGLEFLIYFQGNSAPDKSGLPSDRFSAERTGGSVSTLTIQRTQQEDSAVYLCASSFPGTDAYGYTFGSGTRLTVV.

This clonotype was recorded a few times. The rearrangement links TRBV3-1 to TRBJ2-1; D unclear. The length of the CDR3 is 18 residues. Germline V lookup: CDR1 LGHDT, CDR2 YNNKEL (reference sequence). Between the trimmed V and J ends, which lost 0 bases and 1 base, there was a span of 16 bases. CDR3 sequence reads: CASSQDRLERNSYNEQFF. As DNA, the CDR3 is TGTGCCAGCAGCCAAGATCGGCTAGAGAGGAATTCCTACAATGAGCAGTTCTTC.

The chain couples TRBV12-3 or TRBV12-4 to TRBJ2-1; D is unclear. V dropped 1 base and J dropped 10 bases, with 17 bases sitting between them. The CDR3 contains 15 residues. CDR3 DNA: TGTGCCAGCAGTTTAGTCCCTGCCCCAAGTCGAGAGCAGTTCTTC. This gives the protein CASSLVPAPSREQFF.

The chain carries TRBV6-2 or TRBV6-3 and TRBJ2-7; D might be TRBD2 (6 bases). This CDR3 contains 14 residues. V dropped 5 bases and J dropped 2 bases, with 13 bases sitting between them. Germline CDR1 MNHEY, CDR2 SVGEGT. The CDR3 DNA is TGTGCCAGCAGTACGGGACTTGCTACCTACGAGCAGTACTTC. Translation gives CASSTGLATYEQYF.

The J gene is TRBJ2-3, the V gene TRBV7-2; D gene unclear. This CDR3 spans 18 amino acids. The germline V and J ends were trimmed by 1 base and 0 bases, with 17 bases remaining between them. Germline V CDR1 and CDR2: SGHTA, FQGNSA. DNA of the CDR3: TGTGCCAGCAGCTTAGACGGCTCCAGCCCATCTAGCACAGATACGCAGTATTTT. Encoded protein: CASSLDGSSPSSTDTQYF.

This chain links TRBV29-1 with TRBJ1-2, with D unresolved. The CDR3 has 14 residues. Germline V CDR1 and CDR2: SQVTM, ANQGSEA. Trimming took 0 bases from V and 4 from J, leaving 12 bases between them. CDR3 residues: CSVEDLERRYGYTF. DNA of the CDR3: TGCAGCGTTGAAGATCTTGAGAGGCGCTATGGCTACACCTTC.

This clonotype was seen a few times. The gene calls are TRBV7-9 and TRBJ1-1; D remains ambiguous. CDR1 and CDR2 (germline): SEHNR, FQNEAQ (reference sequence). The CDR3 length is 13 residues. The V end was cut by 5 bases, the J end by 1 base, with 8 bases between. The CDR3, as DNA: TGTGCCAGCAGCCAAACAAGGAACACTGAAGCTTTCTTT. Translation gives CASSQTRNTEAFF.

As DNA, the CDR3 is TGTGCCAGCAGCTTCACCGGACCCCCCTACGAGCAGTACTTC. Translated: CASSFTGPPYEQYF. J is TRBJ2-7 and V is TRBV7-8; D is unclear. The CDR3 is made up of 14 amino acids. The germline V gene has CDR1 SGHVS and CDR2 FQNEAQ. Deletions cut 3 bases from V and 2 bases from J, with 11 bases between. The whole variable domain, filled in from reference TRBV7-8 and TRBJ2-7, reads GAGVSQSPRYKVAKRGQDVALRCDPISGHVSLFWYQQALGQGPEFLTYFQNEAQLDKSGLPSDRFFAERPEGSVSTLKIQRTQQEDSAVYLCASSFTGPPYEQYFGPGTRLTVT.

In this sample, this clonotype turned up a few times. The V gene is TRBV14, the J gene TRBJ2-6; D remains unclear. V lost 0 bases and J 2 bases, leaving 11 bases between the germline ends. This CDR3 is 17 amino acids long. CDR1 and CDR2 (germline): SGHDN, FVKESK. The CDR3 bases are TGTGCCAGCAGCCAAGATCGATGGCTGACTGGGGCCAACGTCCTGACTTTC. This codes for CASSQDRWLTGANVLTF.

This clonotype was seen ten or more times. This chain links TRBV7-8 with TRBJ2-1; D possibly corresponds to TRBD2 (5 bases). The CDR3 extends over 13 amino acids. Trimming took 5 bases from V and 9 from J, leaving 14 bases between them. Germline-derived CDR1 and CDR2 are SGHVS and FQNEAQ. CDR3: CASSLSSSSEQFF. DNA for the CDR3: TGTGCCAGCAGCCTATCTAGCTCCAGTGAGCAGTTCTTC.

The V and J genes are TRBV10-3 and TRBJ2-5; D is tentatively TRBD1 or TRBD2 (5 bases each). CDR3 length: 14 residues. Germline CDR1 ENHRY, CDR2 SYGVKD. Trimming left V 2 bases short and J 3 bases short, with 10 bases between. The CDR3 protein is CAISETGTKETQYF. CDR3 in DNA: TGTGCCATCAGTGAGACCGGGACCAAAGAGACCCAGTACTTC.

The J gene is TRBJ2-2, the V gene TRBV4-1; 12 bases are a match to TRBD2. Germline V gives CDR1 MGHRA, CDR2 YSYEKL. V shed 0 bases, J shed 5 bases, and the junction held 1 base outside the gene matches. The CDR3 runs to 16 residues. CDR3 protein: CASSQDLAGGTGELFF. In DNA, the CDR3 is TGCGCCAGCAGCCAAGATCTAGCGGGGGGGACCGGGGAGCTGTTTTTT.

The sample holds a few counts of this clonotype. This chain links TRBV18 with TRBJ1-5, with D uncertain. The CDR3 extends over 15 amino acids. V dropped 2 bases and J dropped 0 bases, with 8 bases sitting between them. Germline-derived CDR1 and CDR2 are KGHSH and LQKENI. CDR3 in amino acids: CASSPGKYSNQPQHF. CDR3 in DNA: TGTGCCAGCTCACCAGGAAAATATAGCAATCAGCCCCAGCATTTT.